Given below is one T cell receptor beta chain in context. Its antigen is undetermined. This sample was taken from a study of cytomegalovirus exposure and HLA in healthy donors. Points from the study as a whole: In presence/absence analyses, roughly uniform sequencing depth across donors was assumed. Sequence variants that were highly shared formed a cluster that was likely a sequencing artifact.

Both 60 Vbeta primers and 13 Jbeta primers went into the PCR. Produced via immunoSEQ multiplex PCR; TCRdb's table is partial and in-frame only. The sample contains about 98,000 clones, 80% to 85% of which appear only once. The sequenced material came from PBMCs. The receptor comes from a man aged 40-49 years in good health and CMV-seronegative.

The CDR3: CASSLAGGGDFYGYTF. CDR3 coding DNA: TGTGCCAGCAGCTTAGCAGGGGGCGGGGATTTCTATGGCTACACCTTC. The V and J genes are TRBV13 and TRBJ1-2, with TRBD1 matching over 8 bases. Per germline, CDR1 PRHDT and CDR2 FYEKMQ (reference sequence). The ends lost 1 base at V and 4 bases at J; junction bases unmatched: 8. The CDR3 spans 16 residues.